This T cell receptor beta chain came from a study of blood T cell repertoires in COVID-19. Across the whole study: Acute and convalescent COVID-19 specimens originated in the United States, Italy and Spain. The cDNA or gDNA used as material had been derived from T cells, B-cell-depleted T cells, or PBMCs.

Original analysis: Using reference gene primer amplification, nucleated cell counts were estimated. Data came from immunoSEQ multiplex PCR; TCRdb stores just in-frame clones and leaves some out. V, J and clone size derive from that table, while D and trimming were established from the DNA sequence. Counted here are under 200,000 clones, 65% to 80% occurring once; the ten biggest clones make up about 7.8%. Trimming cost V 3 bases and J 5 bases, with 7 bases left between them. Germline values: CDR1 ENHRY, CDR2 SYGVKD. The CDR3 consists of 13 residues. The rearrangement links TRBV10-3 to TRBJ2-2; D is ambiguous. Sample: peripheral blood. This clonotype was sampled from a man aged 60 to 69 with acute or convalescent COVID-19. The CDR3 reads CAISDTTTGELFF. CDR3 DNA: TGTGCCATCAGTGATACGACAACCGGGGAGCTGTTTTTT.